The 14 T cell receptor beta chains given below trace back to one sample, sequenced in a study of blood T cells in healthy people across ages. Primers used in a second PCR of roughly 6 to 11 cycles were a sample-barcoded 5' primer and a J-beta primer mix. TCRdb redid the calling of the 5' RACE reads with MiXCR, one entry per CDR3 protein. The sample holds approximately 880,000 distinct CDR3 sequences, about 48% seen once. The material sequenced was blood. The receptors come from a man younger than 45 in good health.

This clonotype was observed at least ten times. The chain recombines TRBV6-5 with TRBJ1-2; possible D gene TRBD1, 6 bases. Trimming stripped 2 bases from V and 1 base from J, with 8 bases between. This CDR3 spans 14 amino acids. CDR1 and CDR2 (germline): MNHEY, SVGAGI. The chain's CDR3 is CASSYGGGNYGYTF. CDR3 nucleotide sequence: TGTGCCAGCAGTTACGGAGGGGGTAACTATGGCTACACCTTC.

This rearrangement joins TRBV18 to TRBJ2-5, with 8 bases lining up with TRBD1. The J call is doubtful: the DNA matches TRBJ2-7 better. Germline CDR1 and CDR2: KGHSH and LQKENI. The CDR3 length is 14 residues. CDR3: CASSPGQDIYEQYF. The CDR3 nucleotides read TGTGCCAGCTCACCGGGACAGGACATTTACGAGCAGTACTTC.

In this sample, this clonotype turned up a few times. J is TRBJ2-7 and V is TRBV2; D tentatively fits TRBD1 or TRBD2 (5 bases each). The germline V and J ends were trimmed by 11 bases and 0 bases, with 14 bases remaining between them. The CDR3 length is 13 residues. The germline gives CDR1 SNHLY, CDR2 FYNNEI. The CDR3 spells CASGTPSSYEQYF. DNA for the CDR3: TGTGCCTCCGGGACCCCCAGCTCCTACGAGCAGTACTTC.

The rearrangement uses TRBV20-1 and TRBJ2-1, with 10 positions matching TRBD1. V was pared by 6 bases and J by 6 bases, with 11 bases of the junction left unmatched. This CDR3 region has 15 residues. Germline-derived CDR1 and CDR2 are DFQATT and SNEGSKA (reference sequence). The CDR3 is CSARVEGTGVNEQFF. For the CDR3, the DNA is TGCAGTGCCCGGGTTGAAGGGACAGGGGTCAATGAGCAGTTCTTC.

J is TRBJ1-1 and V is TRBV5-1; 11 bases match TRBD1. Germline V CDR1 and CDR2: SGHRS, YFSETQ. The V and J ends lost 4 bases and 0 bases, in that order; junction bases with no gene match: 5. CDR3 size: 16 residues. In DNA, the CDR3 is TGCGCCAGCAGCCCGGGACAGGGGGGGTTGAACACTGAAGCTTTCTTT. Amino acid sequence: CASSPGQGGLNTEAFF.

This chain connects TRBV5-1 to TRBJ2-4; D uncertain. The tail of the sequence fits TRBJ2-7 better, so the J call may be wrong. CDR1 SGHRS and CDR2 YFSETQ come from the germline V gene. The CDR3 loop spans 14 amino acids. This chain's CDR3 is CASSESGRPYEQYF. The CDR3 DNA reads TGCGCCAGCAGCGAGTCGGGCCGTCCCTACGAGCAGTACTTC.

In DNA form, the CDR3 reads TGTGCCAGCAGCTTAGTGTCCGACAGGGGCCAAGAGACCCAGTACTTC. Amino acid sequence: CASSLVSDRGQETQYF. V usage is TRBV7-2 and J usage is TRBJ2-5; TRBD1 agrees at 8 bases. The V gene end was trimmed by 1 base and the J gene end by 1 base; junction bases not matched to a gene: 5. The CDR3 runs to 16 residues. The germline V gene has CDR1 SGHTA and CDR2 FQGNSA.

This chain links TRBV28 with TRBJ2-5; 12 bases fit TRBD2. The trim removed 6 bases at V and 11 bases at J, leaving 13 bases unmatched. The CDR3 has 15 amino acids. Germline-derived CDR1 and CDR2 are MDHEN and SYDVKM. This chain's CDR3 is CASREPGLAGNEQYF. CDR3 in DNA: TGTGCCAGCAGGGAACCGGGACTAGCGGGCAATGAGCAGTACTTC.

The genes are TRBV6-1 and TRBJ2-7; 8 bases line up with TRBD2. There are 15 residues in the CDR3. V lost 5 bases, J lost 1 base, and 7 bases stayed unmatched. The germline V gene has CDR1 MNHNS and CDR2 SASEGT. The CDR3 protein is CASSWSAGGSYEQYF. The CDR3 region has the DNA TGTGCCAGCAGTTGGAGTGCGGGGGGATCCTACGAGCAGTACTTC.

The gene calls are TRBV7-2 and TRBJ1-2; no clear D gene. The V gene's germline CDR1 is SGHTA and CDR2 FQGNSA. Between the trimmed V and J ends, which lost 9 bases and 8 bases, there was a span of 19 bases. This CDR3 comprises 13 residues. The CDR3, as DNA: TGTGCCAGTAGATCTGACCATTTGGGAGGCTACACCTTC. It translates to CASRSDHLGGYTF.

The CDR3 DNA follows: TGTGCCTGGAGTGTAGGGCTGGGCTACACCTTC. This codes for CAWSVGLGYTF. The chain joins TRBV30 to TRBJ1-2; D is unresolved. V was clipped by 0 bases and J by 8 bases, with 7 bases between them. Germline lookup yields CDR1 GTSNPN and CDR2 SVGIG (reference sequence). This CDR3 has 11 residues.

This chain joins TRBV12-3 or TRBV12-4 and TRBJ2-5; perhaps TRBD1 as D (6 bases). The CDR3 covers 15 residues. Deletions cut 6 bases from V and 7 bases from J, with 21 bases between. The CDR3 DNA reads TGTGCCAGCAGCTACCTCCAGGGGCCTAAAGGGACCCAGTACTTC. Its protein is CASSYLQGPKGTQYF.

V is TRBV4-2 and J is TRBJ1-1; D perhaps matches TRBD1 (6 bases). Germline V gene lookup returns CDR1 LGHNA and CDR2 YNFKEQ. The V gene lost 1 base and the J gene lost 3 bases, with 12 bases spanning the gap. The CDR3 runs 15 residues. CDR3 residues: CASSQGTYRDTEAFF. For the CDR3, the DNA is TGTGCCAGCAGCCAAGGGACTTACAGGGACACTGAAGCTTTCTTT.

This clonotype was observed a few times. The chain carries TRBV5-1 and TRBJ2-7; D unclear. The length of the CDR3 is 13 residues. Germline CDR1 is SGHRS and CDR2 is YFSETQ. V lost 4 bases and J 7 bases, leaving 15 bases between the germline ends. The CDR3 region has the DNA TGCGCCAGCAGCGGAATCACAGCGCCAGAGCAGTACTTC. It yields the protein CASSGITAPEQYF.